These T cell receptor beta chains were read from a single sample in a study of identical twins. TCRdb itself ran the 5' RACE reads through MiXCR, one entry per CDR3 protein. This table holds 450,000 to 500,000 distinct CDR3 sequences, about 13% found once. This sample also appeared in a second study, on yellow fever vaccine responses in identical twins.

Sequencing used CD4+ T cells sorted from blood. All receptors derive from a woman aged 18-35 years in good health. Both conserved end residues are part of each CDR3. The D gene is left open where the match is weak. Only some rows state a clone size, as once, few, many or a class for expanded clones.

v_gene	abundance	j_gene	d_gene	CDR3nt	CDR3aa
TRBV5-1	many	TRBJ2-7	TRBD1	TGCGCCAGCACCCAGGGGGAACTCATGGGACAAAAAAACTCCTACGAGCAGTACTTC	CASTQGELMGQKNSYEQYF
TRBV20-1	.	TRBJ2-7	.	TGCAGTGCTAGACTCCGTACCTACGAGCAGTACTTC	CSARLRTYEQYF
TRBV4-1	.	TRBJ2-2	TRBD2	TGCGCCAGCAGCCAAGCGGGGGGGGGGCTCGGCACCGGGGAGCTGTTTTTT	CASSQAGGGLGTGELFF
TRBV7-6	few	TRBJ2-1	.	TGTGCCAGCAGCTACGAAGACAGATACAATGAGCAGTTCTTC	CASSYEDRYNEQFF
TRBV12-3/TRBV12-4	.	TRBJ2-1	.	TGTGCCAGCAGTTCACCCAGACACCCCTACAATGAGCAGTTCTTC	CASSSPRHPYNEQFF
TRBV12-3/TRBV12-4	many	TRBJ2-5	TRBD1	TGTGCCAGCAGCCCCTCCGGGACAGGGGGAACCCAAGAGACCCAGTACTTC	CASSPSGTGGTQETQYF
TRBV29-1	few	TRBJ2-5	.	TGCAGCGCCGAGGGGCACCAAGAGACCCAGTACTTC	CSAEGHQETQYF
TRBV27	.	TRBJ1-2	TRBD1	TGTGCCAGCAGTTTATCGAGGCAGGGGGCTAGCTATGGCTACACCTTC	CASSLSRQGASYGYTF
TRBV24-1	few	TRBJ2-5	TRBD1	TGTGCCACCAGTGATCAGGGGGACCAAGAGACCCAGTACTTC	CATSDQGDQETQYF
TRBV28	.	TRBJ2-3	.	TGTGCCAGCAGTTCATCAGAGAAGAGGACAGATACGCAGTATTTT	CASSSSEKRTDTQYF
TRBV20-1	.	TRBJ2-3	.	TGCAGTGCTAGCCCGACCCGACGCGTAAACACAGATACGCAGTATTTT	CSASPTRRVNTDTQYF
TRBV28	.	TRBJ1-4	TRBD1	TGTGCCAGCAGTTCTTGGACAGGGGGTGGTGAAAAACTGTTTTTT	CASSSWTGGGEKLFF
TRBV5-1	.	TRBJ2-7	.	TGCGCCAGCAGCCTGGGACCCCACGAGCAGTACTTC	CASSLGPHEQYF
TRBV24-1	few	TRBJ1-2	.	TGTGCCACCCAATCCCAGGAGGGGCATCGGGATGGCTACACCTTC	CATQSQEGHRDGYTF
TRBV10-3	.	TRBJ2-3	TRBD1	TGTGCCATCAGAACAGGGGGACCCACAGATACGCAGTATTTT	CAIRTGGPTDTQYF
TRBV7-8	.	TRBJ2-7	.	TGTGCCAGCAGCTCCTCGTCAGTTACCTCCTACGAGCAGTACTTC	CASSSSSVTSYEQYF
TRBV28	.	TRBJ2-7	.	TGTGCCAGCAGTGCTGAGTATCCCTACGAGCAGTACTTC	CASSAEYPYEQYF
TRBV29-1	few	TRBJ2-2	.	TGCAGCGTTCCACGGGGCTACGGGGAGCTGTTTTTT	CSVPRGYGELFF
TRBV7-6	.	TRBJ1-1	.	TGTGCCAGGGACACTGAAGCTTTCTTT	CARDTEAFF
TRBV6-5	many	TRBJ2-7	.	TGTGCCAGCAGTTACTCCCGGGCCTACGAGCAGTACTTC	CASSYSRAYEQYF
TRBV5-5	.	TRBJ2-7	.	TGTGCCAGCAGTGGGGGAGACTACGAGCAGTACTTC	CASSGGDYEQYF
TRBV29-1	few	TRBJ2-1	.	TGCAGCGTTGAAATTCTAGCGTTAGATGGTGAGCAGTTCTTC	CSVEILALDGEQFF
TRBV15	few	TRBJ2-2	.	TGTGCCACCAGCAGAGATCAATTGAGCGGGGAGCTGTTTTTT	CATSRDQLSGELFF
TRBV15	.	TRBJ2-5	TRBD2	TGTGCCACCAGCAGGGGAGGGCGAGAGACCCAGTACTTC	CATSRGGRETQYF
TRBV11-3	few	TRBJ1-1	.	TGTGCCAGCAGCCATCGGGGTGGGACTGAAGCTTTCTTT	CASSHRGGTEAFF
TRBV28	few	TRBJ1-2	TRBD1	TGTGCCAGCAACCTCCATGGGACAGGGGGCAGTACGGCCGCTTACACCTTC	CASNLHGTGGSTAAYTF